These 3 T cell receptor beta chains were all obtained from the same sample, sequenced in a study of cytomegalovirus exposure and HLA in healthy donors. PCR amplification relied on 60 Vbeta primers (plus 13 Jbeta primers). Using immunoSEQ multiplex PCR, the repertoire was profiled, and TCRdb retains in-frame clones only, with some absent. The repertoire holds more than 110,000 clones, with 80% as singletons. Sequencing used PBMCs. The receptors were sampled from a man aged 45-65 years in good health and CMV-seronegative.

The chain has TRBV5-1 and TRBJ1-4; a possible D gene is TRBD1 (6 bases). V shed 0 bases and J shed 5 bases, with 14 bases lying between them. Germline V gene data show CDR1 as SGHRS and CDR2 as YFSETQ. The length of the CDR3 is 16 residues. The CDR3 sequence is CASSLALQGRNEKLFF. In DNA, the CDR3 is TGCGCCAGCAGCTTGGCCTTACAGGGTCGGAATGAAAAACTGTTTTTT. Full variable domain (remainder filled in from reference TRBV5-1 and TRBJ1-4): KAGVTQTPRYLIKTRGQQVTLSCSPISGHRSVSWYQQTPGQGLQFLFEYFSETQRNKGNFPGRFSGRQFSNSRSEMNVSTLELGDSALYLCASSLALQGRNEKLFFGSGTQLSVL.

CDR3: CASSNPVERGGTEAFF. The CDR3 DNA reads as TGTGCCAGCAGTAACCCAGTAGAGAGAGGTGGCACTGAAGCTTTCTTT. The chain links TRBV28 to TRBJ1-1, with D unresolved. The V and J ends lost 5 bases and 4 bases respectively, with 20 bases between them. Looked up from germline, CDR1 is MDHEN and CDR2 is SYDVKM. The CDR3 contains 16 residues.

The V gene is TRBV28, the J gene TRBJ2-7, with 7 bases lining up with TRBD2. CDR3 length: 13 residues. After removal of 5 bases from V and 5 bases from J, the junction contained 6 bases not matched to a gene. The germline gives CDR1 MDHEN, CDR2 SYDVKM. CDR3 DNA sequence: TGTGCCAGCAGTCCTCCGGGAGGACACGAGCAGTACTTC. This sequence encodes CASSPPGGHEQYF.